The 9 T cell receptor beta chains below come from one sample, sequenced in a study of pediatric ulcerative colitis. Sequenced by immunoSEQ multiplex PCR; TCRdb stores in-frame clones only, minus some. The data contain around 18,000 clones, under 75% of them singletons. During colonoscopy, one to two rectal pinch biopsies were collected. The sample was gut tissue. The receptors shown here come from a boy between 5 and 17 years old with moderate ulcerative colitis.

In its sample, this clone ranks as medium-sized (0.01 to 0.1%). The rearrangement uses TRBV7-2 and TRBJ2-7; D may correspond to TRBD1 or TRBD2 (6 bases each). The germline CDR1 and CDR2 sequences are SGHTA and FQGNSA. There are 14 residues in the CDR3. Trimming stripped 5 bases from V and 4 bases from J, with 15 bases between. The CDR3 sequence is CASSPLLGGYEQYF. The CDR3 DNA is TGTGCCAGCAGCCCTTTACTAGGGGGGTACGAGCAGTACTTC.

The gene calls are TRBV6-1 and TRBJ2-3; D uncertain. The CDR3 loop spans 16 amino acids. The germline V and J ends were trimmed by 2 bases and 6 bases, with 18 bases remaining between them. CDR1 is MNHNS, CDR2 SASEGT, per germline. This CDR3 reads CASSEMVSRPWDTQYF. Here the CDR3 DNA reads TGTGCCAGCAGTGAAATGGTCAGCAGGCCTTGGGATACGCAGTATTTT.

The V and J genes are TRBV29-1 and TRBJ1-2; 10 bases align to TRBD1. Looked up from germline, CDR1 is SQVTM and CDR2 is ANQGSEA. This CDR3 has 14 residues. V lost 4 bases and J lost 7; bases outside the gene matches: 9. CDR3 amino acids: CSVGGGQGDSGYTF. The CDR3 DNA sequence: TGCAGCGTTGGGGGTGGACAGGGGGACTCTGGCTACACCTTC.

This clone has only one observation. V usage is TRBV27 and J usage is TRBJ2-7; TRBD1 is a possible D gene (5 bases). V dropped 4 bases and J dropped 1 base, with 11 bases sitting between them. Germline V gene sequence: CDR1 MNHEY, CDR2 SMNVEV (reference sequence). The CDR3 contains 14 residues. The CDR3 DNA sequence: TGTGCCAGCAGTTCACAGACAGCGTCCTACGAGCAGTACTTC. It encodes CASSSQTASYEQYF.

This rearrangement joins TRBV10-3 to TRBJ2-7; D possibly corresponds to TRBD1 (5 bases). V was trimmed by 3 bases and J by 3 bases, leaving 15 bases between them. Germline V gives CDR1 ENHRY, CDR2 SYGVKD. The CDR3 covers 15 residues. The CDR3: CAISEGVGSYYEQYF. For the CDR3, the DNA is TGTGCCATCAGTGAAGGGGTCGGCAGTTACTACGAGCAGTACTTC.

The chain couples TRBV7-2 to TRBJ1-1, with D uncertain. The germline V and J ends were trimmed by 1 base and 2 bases, with 8 bases remaining between them. Germline CDR1 is SGHTA and CDR2 is FQGNSA. The CDR3 is made up of 14 amino acids. CDR3 sequence: CASSLVGPNTEAFF. As DNA, the CDR3 is TGTGCCAGCAGCTTAGTAGGACCTAACACTGAAGCTTTCTTT.

The chain uses TRBV6-4 and TRBJ2-6; D is ambiguous. Germline values: CDR1 MRHNA, CDR2 SNTAGT. This CDR3 is built from 16 residues. Deletions cut 3 bases from V and 2 bases from J, with 11 bases between. For the CDR3, the DNA is TGTGCCAGCAGTGATTCTGGGGAAGCTGGGGCCAACGTCCTGACTTTC. Translation gives CASSDSGEAGANVLTF.

V and J are TRBV6-4 and TRBJ2-7; D assignment may be TRBD1 or TRBD2 (5 bases each). Germline V gene data show CDR1 as MRHNA and CDR2 as SNTAGT. The V end lost 4 bases, the J end lost 5 bases, and 12 bases lay between the germline ends. CDR3 length: 13 amino acids. The CDR3 spells CASSVGRVHEQYF. DNA of the CDR3: TGTGCCAGCAGTGTGGGGCGGGTCCACGAGCAGTACTTC.

V gene TRBV30 combines with J gene TRBJ1-3; D gene unclear. CDR3 length: 13 amino acids. CDR1 and CDR2 (germline): GTSNPN, SVGIG (reference sequence). Trimming stripped 5 bases from V and 0 bases from J, with 8 bases between. DNA of the CDR3: TGTGCCTGGTGGAGCTACTCTGGAAACACCATATATTTT. Translated: CAWWSYSGNTIYF. The variable domain in full, with the rest retrieved from reference TRBV30 and TRBJ1-3, is SQTIHQWPATLVQPVGSPLSLECTVEGTSNPNLYWYRQAAGRGLQLLFYSVGIGQISSEVPQNLSASRPQDRQFILSSKKLLLSDSGFYLCAWWSYSGNTIYFGEGSWLTVV.